This T cell receptor (beta chain) was identified during a study of response to subunit inactivated influenza vaccine. Study results and limitations: The authors suggested that every seasonal influenza vaccination recruits few new T cells.

Unmatched junction bases numbered 6, after V lost 6 bases and J lost 3 bases. In germline, CDR1 is SGHAT, CDR2 FQNNGV. The CDR3 consists of 14 residues. A note on this clonotype: What it binds is not known.

MiXCR was run by TCRdb on the RT-PCR reads, yielding one entry per CDR3 protein. The sample holds hundreds of thousands of distinct CDR3 sequences, 13% to 15% seen once. This receptor was taken from a man aged 45 to 65 who received an inactivated influenza vaccine. This specimen was PBMCs from blood, taken around 15 days before vaccination. The V call is TRBV11-2, the J call TRBJ2-3; TRBD1 aligns across 7 bases. Here the CDR3 reads CASSWGTATDTQYF. CDR3 DNA sequence: TGTGCCAGCAGTTGGGGGACAGCTACAGATACGCAGTATTTT.